Listed below are T cell receptor beta chains from one sample, sequenced in a study of cytomegalovirus exposure and HLA in healthy donors. Repertoires were generated with immunoSEQ multiplex PCR, while TCRdb's copy carries only in-frame clones and drops some. The sample includes 90,000 to 120,000 clones, 60% to 85% of them seen just once. Sequencing input: PBMCs. The origin of the receptors is a female donor in good health and CMV-seropositive. CDR3s include the opening cysteine and the closing phenylalanine or tryptophan. Each record gives: J gene, D gene, V gene, clone size, CDR3 protein, CDR3 DNA. D genes are given only for firm matches. Rows may omit the clone size; those that give it use once, few, many or a size class.

TRBJ1-1 | NA | TRBV2 | NA | CANRTTVNTEAFF | TGTGCCAACAGGACGACAGTGAACACTGAAGCTTTCTTT
TRBJ2-1 | TRBD2 | TRBV2 | NA | CASQREAALVSEQFF | TGTGCCAGCCAGCGGGAGGCAGCTCTCGTATCTGAGCAGTTCTTC
TRBJ2-5 | TRBD2 | TRBV9 | NA | CASSVDPAGVQETQYF | TGTGCCAGCAGCGTAGACCCGGCGGGGGTTCAAGAGACCCAGTACTTC
TRBJ2-7 | NA | TRBV11-3 | NA | CASSAGQPYEQYF | TGTGCCAGCAGCGCAGGACAGCCCTACGAGCAGTACTTC
TRBJ1-2 | TRBD1 | TRBV10-2 | NA | CASSEGGTGSDYGYTF | TGCGCCAGCAGTGAGGGGGGGACAGGGAGCGACTATGGCTACACCTTC
TRBJ1-3 | TRBD1 | TRBV4-3 | NA | CASSLKRTGGAWGEGKNTIYF | TGCGCCAGCAGCCTTAAGCGGACAGGGGGCGCTTGGGGAGAGGGGAAAAACACCATATATTTT
TRBJ2-7 | TRBD2 | TRBV19 | NA | CASKGGGLAGAYEQYF | TGTGCCAGTAAGGGAGGGGGACTAGCGGGGGCCTACGAGCAGTACTTC
TRBJ2-3 | TRBD2 | TRBV7-2 | NA | CASSLWASGSTDTQYF | TGTGCCAGCAGCTTATGGGCTAGCGGGAGCACAGATACGCAGTATTTT
TRBJ1-1 | NA | TRBV29-1 | once | CSVLLTEAFF | TGCAGCGTACTCTTAACTGAAGCTTTCTTT
TRBJ2-5 | TRBD1 | TRBV10-3 | NA | CAIRGQAGETQYF | TGTGCCATCAGAGGACAGGCCGGGGAGACCCAGTACTTC
TRBJ2-7 | TRBD1 | TRBV9 | NA | CASSEGQNYEQYF | TGTGCCAGCAGCGAGGGACAGAACTACGAGCAGTACTTC
TRBJ1-2 | TRBD1 | TRBV30 | NA | CAWRGQSNYGYTF | TGTGCCTGGAGGGGACAGTCTAACTATGGCTACACCTTC
TRBJ2-1 | NA | TRBV28 | NA | CASSFDSGFYNEQFF | TGTGCCAGCAGTTTTGACAGCGGGTTTTACAATGAGCAGTTCTTC
TRBJ2-7 | TRBD2 | TRBV15 | NA | CATSRGTSGGVRYEQYF | TGTGCCACCAGCAGAGGGACTAGCGGGGGGGTAAGATACGAGCAGTACTTC
TRBJ1-2 | TRBD1 | TRBV11-1 | NA | CASSGLTGTGVGYTF | TGTGCCAGCAGCGGATTAACCGGGACAGGGGTCGGCTACACCTTC
TRBJ1-6 | NA | TRBV7-3 | NA | CASSRQMNSPLHF | TGTGCCAGCAGCCGACAGATGAATTCACCCCTCCACTTT
TRBJ2-5 | TRBD2 | TRBV9 | few | CASSVGSGGMGETQYF | TGTGCCAGCAGCGTAGGTTCGGGGGGTATGGGGGAGACCCAGTACTTC
TRBJ1-6 | NA | TRBV9 | NA | CASSGGGAMSSPLHF | TGTGCCAGCAGTGGTGGCGGTGCGATGAGTTCACCCCTCCACTTT
TRBJ2-7 | NA | TRBV29-1 | NA | CSVEVRLARREHDYSYEQYF | TGCAGCGTTGAAGTTAGGCTGGCACGGAGGGAACACGATTACTCCTACGAGCAGTACTTC
TRBJ2-7 | TRBD2 | TRBV10-3 | NA | CAIGRGEGPYEQYF | TGTGCCATCGGGCGGGGGGAGGGTCCCTACGAGCAGTACTTC
TRBJ2-1 | NA | TRBV28 | NA | CASSSGGTYNEQFF | TGTGCCAGCAGTTCAGGGGGGACTTACAATGAGCAGTTCTTC
TRBJ1-1 | NA | TRBV4-1 | few | CASSQDVEATEAFF | TGCGCCAGCAGCCAAGATGTAGAGGCCACTGAAGCTTTCTTT
TRBJ1-3 | NA | TRBV5-1 | NA | CASSLQGGGGNTIYF | TGCGCCAGCAGCTTACAGGGTGGTGGGGGAAACACCATATATTTT
TRBJ2-1 | TRBD1 | TRBV5-1 | NA | CASASLGQKLNEQFF | TGCGCCAGCGCCTCGTTGGGACAGAAACTCAATGAGCAGTTCTTC
TRBJ1-1 | NA | TRBV28 | NA | CASILTGVNTEAFF | TGTGCCAGCATCCTGACAGGCGTGAACACTGAAGCTTTCTTT
TRBJ2-5 | TRBD1 | TRBV5-1 | NA | CASSFTSRTGSGETQYF | TGCGCCAGCAGCTTTACGTCCAGGACAGGGTCAGGAGAGACCCAGTACTTC
TRBJ2-4 | NA | TRBV11-2 | NA | CASSLGRGAAKNIQYF | TGTGCCAGCAGCTTAGGCCGGGGGGCAGCCAAAAACATTCAGTACTTC
TRBJ1-1 | NA | TRBV6-5 | NA | CASSYSRGSTEAFF | TGTGCCAGCAGTTACTCCCGGGGGAGCACTGAAGCTTTCTTT
TRBJ2-3 | TRBD2 | TRBV5-1 | NA | CASRAGTTITDTQYF | TGCGCCAGCAGAGCCGGGACTACGATCACAGATACGCAGTATTTT
TRBJ2-5 | TRBD2 | TRBV7-2 | NA | CASSLGTSGGQETQYF | TGTGCCAGCAGCTTAGGGACTAGCGGGGGACAAGAGACCCAGTACTTC
TRBJ2-5 | TRBD2 | TRBV4-3 | few | CASSQEGEGRGGRLVETQYF | TGCGCCAGCAGCCAAGAGGGGGAGGGGCGGGGGGGCCGTCTCGTAGAGACCCAGTACTTC
TRBJ1-5 | NA | TRBV2 | once | CASSDRRASNQPQHF | TGTGCCAGCAGTGATCGGAGGGCGAGCAATCAGCCCCAGCATTTT
TRBJ2-5 | TRBD1 | TRBV2 | NA | CASSSQTGNSETQYF | TGTGCCAGCAGTTCACAGACAGGGAATAGCGAGACCCAGTACTTC
TRBJ1-2 | NA | TRBV9 | NA | CASSVHRDGSYGYTF | TGTGCCAGCAGTGTCCACCGGGACGGGAGTTATGGCTACACCTTC
TRBJ2-3 | NA | TRBV18 | NA | CASSPSADTQYF | TGTGCCAGCTCACCAAGCGCAGATACGCAGTATTTT
TRBJ2-1 | TRBD1 | TRBV2 | NA | CASRGQGSFEFF | TGTGCCAGCAGGGGACAGGGTAGTTTCGAGTTCTTC
TRBJ2-7 | TRBD2 | TRBV5-4 | NA | CASSSGLATTEQYF | TGTGCCAGCAGCTCGGGACTAGCGACGACCGAGCAGTACTTC
TRBJ2-1 | TRBD2 | TRBV18 | NA | CASSPGLAGVNEQFF | TGTGCCAGCTCACCGGGACTAGCGGGAGTCAATGAGCAGTTCTTC
TRBJ2-2 | TRBD1 | TRBV5-1 | NA | CASSRDRESPGELFF | TGCGCCAGCAGCCGGGACAGGGAATCGCCCGGGGAGCTGTTTTTT
TRBJ1-6 | NA | TRBV7-9 | NA | CASSNDWEYNSPFHF | TGTGCCAGCAGCAATGACTGGGAGTATAATTCACCCTTCCACTTT
TRBJ2-7 | NA | TRBV7-8 | NA | CASSPGYEQYF | TGTGCCAGCAGCCCCGGTTACGAGCAGTACTTC
TRBJ2-1 | NA | TRBV10-1 | few | CASSESTRDEQFF | TGCGCCAGCAGTGAGTCGACTCGGGATGAGCAGTTCTTC
TRBJ1-2 | TRBD1 | TRBV7-9 | NA | CASSTRTGGVRGYTF | TGTGCCAGCAGCACCAGGACAGGGGGGGTACGTGGCTACACCTTC
TRBJ1-5 | NA | TRBV7-9 | NA | CASSPGVSDQPQHF | TGTGCCAGCAGCCCGGGGGTCTCCGATCAGCCCCAGCATTTT
TRBJ1-5 | NA | TRBV30 | NA | CAWRRSDHQPQHF | TGTGCCTGGAGGAGGTCTGACCATCAGCCCCAGCATTTT
TRBJ1-3 | TRBD1 | TRBV5-1 | NA | CASSLSGTGSGNTIYF | TGCGCCAGCAGCTTATCCGGGACAGGCTCTGGAAACACCATATATTTT
TRBJ2-1 | NA | TRBV27 | NA | CASRGSSVWNEQFF | TGTGCCAGCCGAGGGTCGTCCGTTTGGAATGAGCAGTTCTTC
TRBJ2-6 | NA | TRBV4-2 | NA | CASSQVGSQGGAGANALTF | TGTGCCAGCAGCCAAGTCGGGTCCCAGGGTGGGGCTGGGGCCAACGCCCTGACTTTC
TRBJ2-2 | TRBD1 | TRBV6-6 | NA | CASSKRTGPNTGELFF | TGTGCCAGCAGTAAGCGGACAGGGCCGAACACCGGGGAGCTGTTTTTT
TRBJ2-7 | TRBD2 | TRBV19 | NA | CASSTATAGSFYEQYF | TGTGCCAGTAGTACCGCAACAGCGGGGAGTTTCTACGAGCAGTACTTC